One sample yielded the 20 T cell receptor beta chains listed below, sequenced in a study of vaccination and CD4 T cells after COVID-19. Cultured CD4+ T-cell DNA underwent Oncomine TCR Beta short-read sequencing. TCRdb recomputed calls from the PCR reads with MiXCR, one row per CDR3 protein. The table shows some 16,000 distinct CDR3 sequences, with 45% to 60% occurring only once. Treatment of the sample: roughly nine-day PBMC culture with coronavirus spike peptide pools or control peptides (ViraFEST assay). No antigens are known for them. Sequencing was performed on CD4+ T cells from blood, cultured in vitro. Receptor source: a human donor who had recovered from COVID-19.

This clonotype was found once. CDR3 sequence reads: CASSYLSEQYF. The DNA of the CDR3 is TGTGCCAGCAGTTACCTTTCCGAGCAGTACTTC. V and J are TRBV6-2 or TRBV6-3 and TRBJ2-7, with unresolved D. Looked up from germline, CDR1 is MNHEY and CDR2 is SVGEGT. The germline V and J ends were trimmed by 2 bases and 6 bases, with 5 bases remaining between them. The CDR3 extends over 11 amino acids.

V gene TRBV30 combines with J gene TRBJ1-2, with D hard to call. This CDR3 is 13 amino acids long. Trimming stripped 5 bases from V and 1 base from J, with 11 bases between. Germline loops: CDR1 GTSNPN, CDR2 SVGIG (reference sequence). The CDR3 DNA reads as TGTGCCTGGGCCAAAGGGTTTAACTATGGCTACACCTTC. Translated: CAWAKGFNYGYTF.

This clonotype is a singleton in its sample. The chain combines TRBV5-4 with TRBJ1-2, with TRBD1 as a possible D gene (6 bases). V shed 0 bases and J shed 6 bases, with 9 bases lying between them. Germline lookup yields CDR1 SGHNT and CDR2 YYREEE (reference sequence). The CDR3 is 13 residues long. The CDR3: CASSLARGNGYTF. CDR3 in DNA: TGTGCCAGCAGCTTGGCCAGGGGTAATGGCTACACCTTC.

V and J are TRBV5-1 and TRBJ1-1; D might be TRBD1 (6 bases). Germline loops: CDR1 SGHRS, CDR2 YFSETQ. The CDR3 sequence is 14 residues long. Trimming took 3 bases from V and 4 from J, leaving 13 bases between them. For the CDR3, the DNA is TGCGCCAGCAGCTGGGGGGCAGGGCCCACTGAAGCTTTCTTT. Amino acids: CASSWGAGPTEAFF. Full variable domain (rest looked up from reference TRBV5-1 and TRBJ1-1): KAGVTQTPRYLIKTRGQQVTLSCSPISGHRSVSWYQQTPGQGLQFLFEYFSETQRNKGNFPGRFSGRQFSNSRSEMNVSTLELGDSALYLCASSWGAGPTEAFFGQGTRLTVV.

This clonotype rates as large. The chain recombines TRBV27 with TRBJ2-7; D is perhaps TRBD1 (5 bases). The CDR3 contains 13 residues. Germline V gene sequence: CDR1 MNHEY, CDR2 SMNVEV (reference sequence). Trimming shortened V by 6 bases and J by 0 bases, and 9 bases separated the two germline ends. The CDR3 nucleotides read TGTGCCAGCAGCGCACAGGACTCCTACGAGCAGTACTTC. Protein sequence: CASSAQDSYEQYF.

The chain carries TRBV28 and TRBJ1-5; D call uncertain. Germline lookup yields CDR1 MDHEN and CDR2 SYDVKM. V was trimmed by 6 bases and J by 1 base, leaving 7 bases between them. CDR3 length: 13 amino acids. The CDR3 sequence: CASRPNSNQPQHF. The DNA for the CDR3 is TGTGCCAGCAGACCTAACAGCAATCAGCCCCAGCATTTT. The variable domain in full, with the rest retrieved from reference TRBV28 and TRBJ1-5, is DVKVTQSSRYLVKRTGEKVFLECVQDMDHENMFWYRQDPGLGLRLIYFSYDVKMKEKGDIPEGYSVSREKKERFSLILESASTNQTSMYLCASRPNSNQPQHFGDGTRLSIL.

J is TRBJ2-7 and V is TRBV7-2; D call uncertain. The CDR3 is 12 residues long. Germline V gene lookup returns CDR1 SGHTA and CDR2 FQGNSA. Trimming cost V 5 bases and J 7 bases, with 12 bases left between them. This CDR3 reads CASSPRTREQYF. CDR3 DNA sequence: TGTGCCAGCAGCCCCCGCACGAGGGAGCAGTACTTC.

This clonotype was counted a few times. V usage is TRBV30 and J usage is TRBJ1-1; D unclear. V dropped 3 bases and J dropped 0 bases, with 11 bases sitting between them. CDR3 length equals 14 residues. In germline, CDR1 is GTSNPN, CDR2 SVGIG (reference sequence). The CDR3 bases are TGTGCCTGGAGGGTTTGGGTCATGAACACTGAAGCTTTCTTT. The encoded protein is CAWRVWVMNTEAFF.

The rearrangement links TRBV28 to TRBJ2-4; unclear D gene. The CDR3 is 10 residues long. CDR1 and CDR2 (germline): MDHEN, SYDVKM. With 6 bases removed from V and 9 bases from J, the gap between germline ends came to 6 bases. As DNA, the CDR3 is TGTGCCAGCAGCGGACGCATTCAGTACTTC. This gives the protein CASSGRIQYF. The variable domain in full, with the rest retrieved from reference TRBV28 and TRBJ2-4, is DVKVTQSSRYLVKRTGEKVFLECVQDMDHENMFWYRQDPGLGLRLIYFSYDVKMKEKGDIPEGYSVSREKKERFSLILESASTNQTSMYLCASSGRIQYFGAGTRLSVL.

The chain carries TRBV24-1 and TRBJ1-1; no firm D call. Germline CDR1 and CDR2: KGHDR and SFDVKD. This CDR3 contains 12 residues. Trimming removed 7 bases at V and 3 bases at J, with 8 bases between. Here the CDR3 reads CATRGPDTEAFF. DNA for the CDR3: TGTGCCACCAGAGGCCCCGACACTGAAGCTTTCTTT.

In its sample, this clonotype was seen once. The chain links TRBV5-1 to TRBJ1-2; D gene unclear. V dropped 0 bases and J dropped 4 bases, with 7 bases sitting between them. CDR1 is SGHRS, CDR2 YFSETQ, per germline. The CDR3 runs 13 residues. The CDR3 loop is CASSLEGSYGYTF. Written as DNA, the CDR3 is TGCGCCAGCAGCTTGGAAGGGAGCTATGGCTACACCTTC.

The gene calls are TRBV7-9 and TRBJ2-3; 9 bases are shared with TRBD2. The V segment lost 5 bases and the J segment 2 bases; nucleotides outside the gene matches: 5. This CDR3 spans 15 amino acids. The germline CDR1 and CDR2 sequences are SEHNR and FQNEAQ (reference sequence). The CDR3 reads CASSLSGGPTDTQYF. The DNA of the CDR3 is TGTGCCAGCAGCCTTAGCGGGGGACCCACAGATACGCAGTATTTT.

The sample holds a few counts of this clonotype. CDR3 protein: CASSPIDRGPVEAFF. Here the CDR3 DNA reads TGTGCCAGCAGCCCTATCGACAGGGGGCCGGTTGAAGCTTTCTTT. The V and J genes are TRBV6-2 or TRBV6-3 and TRBJ1-1; TRBD1 matches 10 bases. V dropped 6 bases and J dropped 7; count of bases not matched to a gene: 11. CDR1 and CDR2 (germline): MNHEY, SVGEGT. CDR3 size: 15 residues.

This clonotype was observed a few times. V and J are TRBV20-1 and TRBJ2-7; TRBD2 matches at 10 bases. Germline CDR1 and CDR2: DFQATT and SNEGSKA (reference sequence). The CDR3 runs 15 residues. With 3 bases clipped from V and 6 bases from J, the junction kept 11 bases outside the gene matches. The CDR3 bases are TGCAGTGCTAGGACCGCAGCGGGAGGGCCTCTCGAGCAGTACTTC. This translates into CSARTAAGGPLEQYF.

The chain recombines TRBV7-2 with TRBJ1-1, with TRBD1 matching over 8 bases. V lost 2 bases, J lost 0 bases, and 2 bases stayed unmatched. This CDR3 contains 15 residues. Germline assignment: CDR1 SGHTA and CDR2 FQGNSA. The CDR3 is CASSLRTGMNTEAFF. DNA of the CDR3: TGTGCCAGCAGCTTAAGGACAGGGATGAACACTGAAGCTTTCTTT.

J is TRBJ2-1 and V is TRBV20-1, with 9 positions matching TRBD2. The CDR3 runs to 16 residues. The V segment lost 3 bases and the J segment 4 bases; nucleotides outside the gene matches: 10. The V gene's germline CDR1 is DFQATT and CDR2 SNEGSKA (reference sequence). CDR3 coding DNA: TGCAGTGCTAGGGACAGAGTAGCGGGAGTGTACAATGAGCAGTTCTTC. Translation: CSARDRVAGVYNEQFF.

This clonotype was counted only a few times. This chain uses TRBV6-1 with TRBJ2-7, with D possibly TRBD2 on 6 matching bases. Germline values: CDR1 MNHNS, CDR2 SASEGT. Trimming took off 7 bases at V and 3 bases at J, with 16 bases between the two ends. CDR3 length equals 14 residues. The CDR3 here is CASKGGGTDYEQYF. The CDR3 DNA is TGTGCCAGCAAAGGAGGAGGGACCGACTACGAGCAGTACTTC.

CDR3 amino acids: CASSYGDRDYEQYF. The CDR3 DNA follows: TGTGCCAGCAGTTACGGGGACAGGGACTACGAGCAGTACTTC. This chain uses TRBV6-5 with TRBJ2-7, with TRBD1 matching over 9 bases. The CDR3 runs 14 residues. Unmatched junction bases numbered 2, after V lost 2 bases and J lost 3 bases. The V gene's germline CDR1 is MNHEY and CDR2 SVGAGI.

V gene TRBV15 combines with J gene TRBJ2-5, with D tentatively TRBD1 (6 bases). Trimming pared 2 bases from V and 5 bases from J, leaving 12 bases between. Germline loops: CDR1 LNHNV, CDR2 YYDKDF (reference sequence). There are 14 residues in the CDR3. CDR3 amino acids: CATSRQGIGETQYF. The CDR3 bases are TGTGCCACCAGCAGACAGGGGATAGGGGAGACCCAGTACTTC.

In DNA form, the CDR3 reads TGTGCCAGCAGCCAAAGTCGGCTCTACGAGCAGTACTTC. Encoded protein: CASSQSRLYEQYF. This sequence joins TRBV6-2 or TRBV6-3 and TRBJ2-7; D is unresolved. The germline CDR1 and CDR2 sequences are MNHEY and SVGEGT. The germline V and J ends were trimmed by 6 bases and 3 bases, with 12 bases remaining between them. This CDR3 contains 13 residues.